The 19 T cell receptor beta chains reported below all come from one sample, sequenced in a study of blood T cell repertoires in COVID-19. Data came from immunoSEQ multiplex PCR; TCRdb stores just in-frame clones and leaves some out. The sample includes fewer than 15,000 clones, approximately 84% seen only once; the top ten take 25% to 35%. Specimen: peripheral blood. These receptors were taken from a human donor in a cohort sampled during active COVID-19.

The rearrangement links TRBV6-1 to TRBJ2-1; 8 bases are shared with TRBD2. CDR1 is MNHNS and CDR2 is SASEGT in the germline V gene. CDR3 size: 11 residues. Trimming took 8 bases from V and 6 from J; bases not matched to a gene: 0. As DNA, the CDR3 is TGTGCCAGCCGGGAGGGCAATGAGCAGTTCTTC. This encodes CASREGNEQFF.

V usage is TRBV2 and J usage is TRBJ2-3; maybe TRBD1 (5 bases). The V and J ends lost 9 bases and 2 bases respectively, with 12 bases between them. In germline, CDR1 is SNHLY, CDR2 FYNNEI. CDR3 size: 13 residues. The CDR3 DNA is TGTGCCAGTCGACAGACATACACAGATACGCAGTATTTT. It translates to CASRQTYTDTQYF. The full variable domain, rest sourced from reference TRBV2 and TRBJ2-3, is EPEVTQTPSHQVTQMGQEVILRCVPISNHLYFYWYRQILGQKVEFLVSFYNNEISEKSEIFDDQFSVERPDGSNFTLKIRSTKLEDSAMYFCASRQTYTDTQYFGPGTRLTVL.

The chain is built from TRBV6-5 and TRBJ1-3; TRBD1 matches 10 bases. From germline, CDR1 is MNHEY and CDR2 SVGAGI. Trimming took 6 bases from V and 3 from J; bases not matched to a gene: 5. This CDR3 has 15 amino acids. The CDR3: CASRRQGARGNTIYF. Written as DNA, the CDR3 is TGTGCCAGCAGACGACAGGGGGCGCGTGGAAACACCATATATTTT.

The chain joins TRBV29-1 to TRBJ1-2, with a tentative D call TRBD1 (5 bases). The V end was cut by 3 bases, the J end by 5 bases, with 10 bases between. CDR1 and CDR2 (germline): SQVTM, ANQGSEA. The CDR3 is 12 amino acids. Written as DNA, the CDR3 is TGCAGCGTTGACCGTCAGGGTTATGGCTACACCTTC. This encodes CSVDRQGYGYTF.

V and J are TRBV7-2 and TRBJ2-7, with D possibly TRBD2 on 5 matching bases. Germline V gene lookup returns CDR1 SGHTA and CDR2 FQGNSA. The CDR3 runs 15 residues. With 3 bases removed from V and 3 bases from J, the gap between germline ends came to 15 bases. CDR3 sequence reads: CASSFGLEGYYEQYF. DNA for the CDR3: TGTGCCAGCAGCTTCGGTCTAGAGGGCTACTACGAGCAGTACTTC.

The V and J genes are TRBV6-5 and TRBJ2-7, with TRBD2 as a possible D gene (6 bases). With 10 bases removed from V and 2 bases from J, the gap between germline ends came to 15 bases. This CDR3 comprises 13 residues. The germline CDR1 and CDR2 sequences are MNHEY and SVGAGI. As DNA, the CDR3 is TGTGCCACCCGACTAGGTAAACCCTACGAGCAGTACTTC. It translates to CATRLGKPYEQYF.

This clone occurred a few times. This rearrangement joins TRBV25-1 to TRBJ2-7, with TRBD2 as a possible D gene (5 bases). Germline V gene sequence: CDR1 MGHDK, CDR2 SYGVNS. The CDR3 spans 14 residues. The V end lost 4 bases, the J end lost 0 bases, and 10 bases lay between the germline ends. The CDR3: CASSAAGGSYEQYF. The CDR3 DNA follows: TGTGCCAGCAGTGCGGCGGGTGGCTCCTACGAGCAGTACTTC.

This chain uses TRBV10-3 with TRBJ2-2; a possible D gene is TRBD2 (5 bases). Trimming pared 0 bases from V and 3 bases from J, leaving 14 bases between. CDR1 is ENHRY and CDR2 is SYGVKD in the germline V gene. The CDR3 spans 17 residues. The chain's CDR3 is CAISESGVEQYTGELFF. DNA for the CDR3: TGTGCCATCAGTGAGTCGGGAGTGGAGCAGTACACCGGGGAGCTGTTTTTT.

This chain uses TRBV6-5 with TRBJ1-5, with D possibly matching TRBD1 (6 bases). Trimming cost V 6 bases and J 5 bases, with 11 bases left between them. CDR1 is MNHEY, CDR2 SVGAGI, per germline. The CDR3 totals 13 residues. CDR3 DNA: TGTGCCAGCAGCCACAGGGAAGATCAGCCCCAGCATTTT. Protein product: CASSHREDQPQHF.

The rearrangement uses TRBV6-4 and TRBJ1-5; maybe TRBD1 (5 bases). V was clipped by 3 bases and J by 4 bases, with 10 bases between them. The CDR3 covers 14 residues. In germline, CDR1 is MRHNA, CDR2 SNTAGT. In DNA, the CDR3 is TGTGCCAGCAGTGAGGGGCAGGATAATCAGCCCCAGCATTTT. Its protein is CASSEGQDNQPQHF.

The chain employs TRBV9 and TRBJ2-7; 9 bases match TRBD2. This CDR3 has 15 amino acids. The germline V gene has CDR1 SGDLS and CDR2 YYNGEE. The ends lost 3 bases at V and 3 bases at J; junction bases unmatched: 7. As DNA, the CDR3 is TGTGCCAGCAGCGGAACAGCGGGAGGCAACTACGAGCAGTACTTC. It codes for CASSGTAGGNYEQYF.

This clone has more than one count but fewer than ten. The chain is built from TRBV5-6 and TRBJ2-5; 11 positions match TRBD1. V dropped 4 bases and J dropped 7; count of bases not matched to a gene: 3. The germline CDR1 and CDR2 sequences are SGHDT and YYEEEE. The CDR3 extends over 13 amino acids. The CDR3 reads CASSIGQGATQYF. CDR3 bases: TGTGCCAGCAGCATTGGACAGGGGGCGACCCAGTACTTC.

This clone was detected only a few times. This chain connects TRBV27 to TRBJ2-2; D is unclear. Germline loops: CDR1 MNHEY, CDR2 SMNVEV (reference sequence). V dropped 2 bases and J dropped 4 bases, with 8 bases sitting between them. This CDR3 has 14 amino acids. The CDR3 loop reads CASSLAGSTGELFF. CDR3 bases: TGTGCCAGCAGTTTAGCAGGATCCACCGGGGAGCTGTTTTTT.

This chain joins TRBV7-2 and TRBJ1-6, with unresolved D. CDR1 is SGHTA, CDR2 FQGNSA, per germline. The CDR3 has 13 amino acids. V lost 1 base and J 7 bases, leaving 5 bases between the germline ends. CDR3 bases: TGTGCCAGCAGCTTAGGGAGCAATTCACCCCTCCACTTT. It yields the protein CASSLGSNSPLHF.

In this sample, this clone turned up a few times. V gene TRBV7-9 combines with J gene TRBJ2-2, with D possibly matching TRBD1 (7 bases). There are 15 residues in the CDR3. V dropped 2 bases and J dropped 5 bases, with 12 bases sitting between them. Germline values: CDR1 SEHNR, CDR2 FQNEAQ (reference sequence). The CDR3 coding sequence is TGTGCCAGCAGCTTATCGCAGGGGGGTACCGGGGAGCTGTTTTTT. Its protein is CASSLSQGGTGELFF.

Within the sample, this clone is medium-sized. The V call is TRBV11-3, the J call TRBJ2-3; D is undetermined. Germline CDR1 and CDR2: SGHNT and YENEEA. This CDR3 is 12 amino acids long. The V end lost 2 bases, the J end lost 4 bases, and 4 bases lay between the germline ends. DNA of the CDR3: TGTGCCAGCAGCTTAACTTCAGATACGCAGTATTTT. Its protein product is CASSLTSDTQYF.

This clone was counted once. This chain connects TRBV10-1 to TRBJ2-3, with a possible D match to TRBD2 (5 bases). This CDR3 is 16 amino acids long. Germline V gene data show CDR1 as WNHNN and CDR2 as SYGVQD (reference sequence). With 3 bases removed from V and 6 bases from J, the gap between germline ends came to 19 bases. CDR3 loop: CASSEEARGLSDTQYF. CDR3 DNA sequence: TGCGCCAGCAGTGAAGAGGCTAGAGGACTCTCGGATACGCAGTATTTT.

The chain uses TRBV5-6 and TRBJ2-5; D is undetermined. CDR3 size: 13 residues. The germline V gene encodes CDR1 SGHDT and CDR2 YYEEEE. Trimming left V 4 bases short and J 3 bases short, with 10 bases between. The CDR3 protein is CASSIPVEETQYF. The CDR3 DNA reads TGTGCCAGCAGCATACCGGTGGAAGAGACCCAGTACTTC.

The chain recombines TRBV5-6 with TRBJ2-2, with D maybe TRBD1 (6 bases). The V and J ends lost 5 bases and 6 bases respectively, with 8 bases between them. CDR1 and CDR2 from the germline V gene are SGHDT and YYEEEE. The CDR3 totals 12 residues. The CDR3 DNA reads TGTGCCAGCAGTTCAGGGGCCGGGGAGCTGTTTTTT. Protein product: CASSSGAGELFF. The whole variable domain, filled in from reference TRBV5-6 and TRBJ2-2, reads DAGVTQSPTHLIKTRGQQVTLRCSPKSGHDTVSWYQQALGQGPQFIFQYYEEEERQRGNFPDRFSGHQFPNYSSELNVNALLLGDSALYLCASSSGAGELFFGEGSRLTVL.